Listed below are T cell receptor beta chains from one sample, sequenced in a study of regulatory T cells in long-lasting Graves disease. Via MiXCR, TCRdb re-called the multiplex PCR reads, giving one row per CDR3 protein. The repertoire includes hundreds of thousands of distinct CDR3 sequences, less than 25% of them detected once, and less than 9% sits in the top ten. The sample consisted of peripheral blood mononuclear cells (PBMCs), taken when the disease was refractory, from a patient treated with antithyroid drugs. The origin of the receptors is a female donor with Graves disease. Each CDR3 is given with its conserved first and last residue. The D gene is left open where the match is weak. Not all rows give a size; the values are once, few, many and, for expanded clones, a class.

CASSQDPPGYTEAFF | TGTGCCAGCAGCCAAGATCCCCCGGGGTACACTGAAGCTTTCTTT | TRBV3-1 | . | many | TRBJ1-1
CASQVANTGELFF | TGTGCCAGTCAGGTTGCGAACACCGGGGAGCTGTTTTTT | TRBV5-4 | . | few | TRBJ2-2
CASSLGASGRVGETQYF | TGTGCCAGCAGCTTAGGGGCTAGCGGGAGGGTCGGGGAGACCCAGTACTTC | TRBV11-2 | TRBD2 | many | TRBJ2-5
CASTGTGSFYEQYF | TGTGCCAGCACTGGGACAGGGTCGTTCTACGAGCAGTACTTC | TRBV2 | TRBD1 | many | TRBJ2-7
CASSALSGELFF | TGTGCCAGCAGCGCATTATCCGGGGAGCTGTTTTTT | TRBV7-8 | . | once | TRBJ2-2
CASMSWNTEAFF | TGTGCCAGCATGAGTTGGAACACTGAAGCTTTCTTT | TRBV28 | . | many | TRBJ1-1
CSARVRAEQYF | TGCAGTGCTAGAGTTAGAGCCGAGCAGTACTTC | TRBV20-1 | . | few | TRBJ2-7
CAWNPGQETQYF | TGTGCCTGGAATCCAGGGCAAGAGACCCAGTACTTC | TRBV30 | . | many | TRBJ2-5
CAISRSSYEQYF | TGTGCCATCAGCAGGTCCTCCTACGAGCAGTACTTC | TRBV10-3 | . | many | TRBJ2-7
CASRRKRDFRDTQYF | TGTGCCAGCAGGCGGAAGCGGGACTTCCGAGATACGCAGTATTTT | TRBV7-2 | TRBD2 | . | TRBJ2-3
CASSLLDSSLKETQYF | TGTGCCAGCAGCTTACTGGATTCTAGCTTAAAGGAGACCCAGTACTTC | TRBV7-6 | . | few | TRBJ2-5
CASSLTIGGYNSPLHF | TGTGCCAGCAGTTTAACGATCGGGGGTTATAATTCACCCCTCCACTTT | TRBV28 | . | many | TRBJ1-6
CASSLATSGYNEQFF | TGTGCCAGCAGCTTAGCGACTAGCGGGTACAATGAGCAGTTCTTC | TRBV7-3 | TRBD2 | . | TRBJ2-1
CASSFRDNLAKNIQYF | TGTGCCAGCAGTTTCCGGGACAATTTAGCCAAAAACATTCAGTACTTC | TRBV27 | . | many | TRBJ2-4
CASSPLTGTSRGNEQFF | TGTGCCAGCAGTCCGCTAACCGGGACCTCCCGTGGTAATGAGCAGTTCTTC | TRBV12-3/TRBV12-4 | . | . | TRBJ2-1
CASGPLGTVGTGELFF | TGTGCCAGCGGACCACTGGGGACCGTGGGCACCGGGGAGCTGTTTTTT | TRBV6-4 | . | few | TRBJ2-2
CASSLIGRPQETQYF | TGTGCCAGCAGCTTAATCGGAAGGCCCCAAGAGACCCAGTACTTC | TRBV7-2 | . | many | TRBJ2-5
CASSEGQVRYEQYF | TGTGCCAGCAGTGAGGGACAGGTTCGTTACGAGCAGTACTTC | TRBV6-1 | TRBD1 | . | TRBJ2-7
CASRKTSGSATGELFF | TGTGCCAGCAGAAAGACTAGCGGGAGTGCCACCGGGGAGCTGTTTTTT | TRBV2 | TRBD2 | . | TRBJ2-2
CASSSLDTEAFF | TGTGCCAGCAGTAGCCTCGACACTGAAGCTTTCTTT | TRBV6-1 | . | . | TRBJ1-1
CASSPWGLNTEAFF | TGTGCCAGCAGCCCCTGGGGGCTGAACACTGAAGCTTTCTTT | TRBV11-2 | . | many | TRBJ1-1
CASSYSAGRFRDEQYF | TGTGCCAGCAGTTACTCAGCTGGAAGGTTTCGCGACGAGCAGTACTTC | TRBV6-2/TRBV6-3 | . | many | TRBJ2-7
CASNRNFDTEAFF | TGTGCCAGTAACCGGAATTTCGACACTGAAGCTTTCTTT | TRBV19 | . | . | TRBJ1-1
CASSFVTGGSYEQYF | TGTGCCAGCAGTTTCGTGACAGGGGGGTCCTACGAGCAGTACTTC | TRBV28 | TRBD1 | many | TRBJ2-7
CASRQRWTATNEKLFF | TGTGCCAGCAGACAAAGATGGACAGCAACTAATGAAAAACTGTTTTTT | TRBV6-2/TRBV6-3 | . | few | TRBJ1-4
CASSSTGGDGETQYF | TGTGCCAGCAGTTCGACAGGGGGCGACGGGGAGACCCAGTACTTC | TRBV27 | TRBD1 | . | TRBJ2-5
CASSPIKRLAGDEQYF | TGTGCCAGCAGCCCCATTAAGAGACTAGCGGGAGACGAGCAGTACTTC | TRBV6-1 | TRBD2 | many | TRBJ2-7
CASSRTGVYEQYF | TGTGCCAGCAGCCGGACAGGGGTTTACGAGCAGTACTTC | TRBV6-1 | TRBD1 | many | TRBJ2-7
CASSKLRGPNSGANVLTF | TGTGCCAGCAGTAAGCTCAGGGGCCCAAACTCTGGGGCCAACGTCCTGACTTTC | TRBV6-1 | . | few | TRBJ2-6
CASSVDEGSRETQYF | TGTGCCAGCAGCGTAGATGAGGGGTCGAGGGAGACCCAGTACTTC | TRBV9 | . | . | TRBJ2-5
CSARDFRDSSLNQPQHF | TGCAGTGCTAGAGATTTTCGGGACAGCTCCCTGAATCAGCCCCAGCATTTT | TRBV20-1 | TRBD1 | many | TRBJ1-5
CASSPPTGEETQYF | TGTGCCAGCTCACCACCGACAGGGGAAGAGACCCAGTACTTC | TRBV18 | TRBD1 | many | TRBJ2-5
CASSVWTGSQPQHF | TGTGCCAGCAGTGTCTGGACAGGGTCTCAGCCCCAGCATTTT | TRBV2 | TRBD1 | many | TRBJ1-5
CASRDLPGEQYF | TGTGCCAGCAGGGATCTGCCGGGCGAGCAGTACTTC | TRBV7-9 | . | few | TRBJ2-7
CASSSLGRLETQYF | TGTGCCAGCAGCTCTCTGGGTAGGTTGGAGACCCAGTACTTC | TRBV27 | . | few | TRBJ2-5
CASSGRDSQEQYF | TGTGCCAGTAGTGGGAGGGACAGCCAGGAGCAGTACTTC | TRBV10-3 | . | many | TRBJ2-7
CASSQEDRGTYEQYF | TGTGCCAGCAGCCAAGAGGACAGGGGTACCTACGAGCAGTACTTC | TRBV14 | TRBD1 | few | TRBJ2-7
CSARDWKREGTGELFF | TGCAGTGCTAGAGATTGGAAGCGGGAGGGCACCGGGGAGCTGTTTTTT | TRBV20-1 | TRBD2 | . | TRBJ2-2
CASSSRDVKSPLHF | TGTGCCAGCAGCTCCAGGGACGTCAAATCACCCCTCCACTTT | TRBV7-9 | . | few | TRBJ1-6
CASSIRRASETQYF | TGCGCCAGCAGCATCCGGAGGGCCTCAGAGACCCAGTACTTC | TRBV4-3 | . | few | TRBJ2-5
CASTPLDRPGELFF | TGTGCCAGTACCCCCTTAGACAGGCCCGGGGAGCTGTTTTTT | TRBV19 | . | . | TRBJ2-2
CASSESGKLAEAFF | TGTGCCAGCAGTGAATCGGGTAAATTGGCTGAAGCTTTCTTT | TRBV25-1 | . | . | TRBJ1-1
CASRKNSLLYGYTF | TGTGCCAGCAGGAAAAATAGCCTGCTTTATGGCTACACCTTC | TRBV27 | . | . | TRBJ1-2
CASSHRGELFF | TGTGCCAGCAGTCACCGTGGGGAGCTGTTTTTT | TRBV12-3/TRBV12-4 | . | many | TRBJ2-2